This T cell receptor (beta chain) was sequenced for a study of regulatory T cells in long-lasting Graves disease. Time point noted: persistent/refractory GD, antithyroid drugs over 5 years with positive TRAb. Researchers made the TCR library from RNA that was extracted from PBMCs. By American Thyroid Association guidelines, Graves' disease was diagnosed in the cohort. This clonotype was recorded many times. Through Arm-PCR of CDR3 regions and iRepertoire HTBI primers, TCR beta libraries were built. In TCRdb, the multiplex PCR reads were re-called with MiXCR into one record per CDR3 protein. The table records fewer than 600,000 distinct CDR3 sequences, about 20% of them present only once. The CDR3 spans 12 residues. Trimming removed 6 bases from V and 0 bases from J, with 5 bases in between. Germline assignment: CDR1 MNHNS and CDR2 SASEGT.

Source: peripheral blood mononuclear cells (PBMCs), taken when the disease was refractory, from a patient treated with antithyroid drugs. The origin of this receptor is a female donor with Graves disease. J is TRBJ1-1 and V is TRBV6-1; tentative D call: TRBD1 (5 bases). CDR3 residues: CASRTVNTEAFF. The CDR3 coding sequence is TGTGCCAGCAGGACAGTGAACACTGAAGCTTTCTTT.